At least ten counts were recorded for the clone carrying this T cell receptor (beta chain). What it recognizes is unknown. The data originate from a study of tumor-infiltrating lymphocytes in primary liver carcinoma. Turning to the study itself: Staging of the tumors gave T1-T3 N0M0, with widths of roughly 4 to 10 cm. Study observations and caveats: The use of bulk unsorted samples meant that CD4+ and CD8+ repertoires were not compared. Researchers found tumor-adjacent and tumor-blood pairs overlapped less than tumor region pairs.

RNA was extracted from whole blood without cell sorting, alongside germline DNA. At sampling, these chronic HBV carriers had received no treatment. This CDR3 is 16 amino acids long. Germline lookup yields CDR1 MGHRA and CDR2 YSYEKL. Trimming took 0 bases from V and 3 from J, leaving 11 bases between them. A primer matching the constant region was used to make TCR beta cDNA from approximately 0.45 ug of total RNA. Slightly modified ARM-PCR with three nested multiplex PCR rounds yielded TCR beta libraries. The two initial PCR rounds, roughly 9 cycles each, used TRBV1-TRBV30 forward and C-beta reverse primers. One entry per CDR3 protein, called by TCRdb with MiXCR from the multiplex PCR reads. The table includes 300,000 to 350,000 distinct CDR3 sequences, approximately 64% detected once.

This chain uses TRBV4-1 with TRBJ2-2; D unclear. The specimen sequenced was peripheral blood. The sequence derives from a middle-aged man with primary liver carcinoma and hepatitis B virus infection. CDR3 nucleotides: TGCGCCAGCAGCCAAGACCCATCATTTTACACCGGGGAGCTGTTTTTT. Translation: CASSQDPSFYTGELFF.